Listed below are T cell receptor beta chains from one sample, sequenced in a study of breast tumors, draining lymph nodes, adjacent tissues. TCRdb analysed the multiplex PCR reads with MiXCR anew, one entry per CDR3 protein. The data contain 150,000 to 250,000 distinct CDR3 sequences, about 32% of them seen just once; the ten biggest clones take up 4% to 5.5%. Sequencing used axillary lymph node tissue. The receptors derive from a female donor with breast cancer. Some clones in this sample may be carry-over from other donors' samples. Each CDR3 is given with its conserved first and last residue. A D gene is named only where the DNA matches it firmly. The size of a clone is reported for some rows only, either as once, few or many, or as a class for expanded clones.

j_call: TRBJ2-3
clone_size: many
v_call: TRBV19
d_call: -
cdr3_aa: CASSIDLTRADTQYF
cdr3_nt: TGTGCCAGTAGTATAGATCTGACTAGAGCAGATACGCAGTATTTT

j_call: TRBJ1-2
clone_size: many
v_call: TRBV9
d_call: -
cdr3_aa: CASSSRLGNYGYTF
cdr3_nt: TGTGCCAGCAGCTCCAGACTGGGTAACTATGGCTACACCTTC

j_call: TRBJ2-1
clone_size: -
v_call: TRBV24-1
d_call: -
cdr3_aa: CVTSDSDRNERFF
cdr3_nt: TGTGTCACCAGTGATAGTGACCGAAATGAGCGGTTCTTC

j_call: TRBJ1-4
clone_size: -
v_call: TRBV24-1
d_call: -
cdr3_aa: CATSSPGQTLNEKLFF
cdr3_nt: TGTGCCACCAGTTCCCCCGGACAGACTCTTAATGAAAAACTGTTTTTT

j_call: TRBJ1-6
clone_size: -
v_call: TRBV2
d_call: TRBD1
cdr3_aa: CAMTSHISTTGPSPLHF
cdr3_nt: TGTGCCATGACTTCTCATATAAGCACGACAGGGCCCTCACCCCTCCACTTT

j_call: TRBJ2-6
clone_size: many
v_call: TRBV18
d_call: -
cdr3_aa: CASSPQGAGANVLTF
cdr3_nt: TGTGCCAGCTCACCACAGGGGGCTGGGGCCAACGTCCTGACTTTC

j_call: TRBJ2-7
clone_size: many
v_call: TRBV12-3/TRBV12-4
d_call: -
cdr3_aa: CASSFQGYEQYF
cdr3_nt: TGTGCCAGCAGTTTTCAGGGTTACGAGCAGTACTTC

j_call: TRBJ1-6
clone_size: many
v_call: TRBV2
d_call: -
cdr3_aa: CASRVRNSPLHF
cdr3_nt: TGTGCCAGCAGGGTGAGGAATTCACCCCTCCACTTT

j_call: TRBJ2-5
clone_size: -
v_call: TRBV28
d_call: TRBD2
cdr3_aa: CASSLFPSGGKETQYF
cdr3_nt: TGTGCCAGCAGTTTATTCCCTAGCGGGGGGAAAGAGACCCAGTACTTC

j_call: TRBJ2-1
clone_size: many
v_call: TRBV10-3
d_call: TRBD1
cdr3_aa: CAISAEGGPTNEQFF
cdr3_nt: TGTGCCATCAGTGCGGAAGGGGGCCCTACCAATGAGCAGTTCTTC

j_call: TRBJ1-2
clone_size: many
v_call: TRBV7-8
d_call: -
cdr3_aa: CASSLKKNYGYTF
cdr3_nt: TGTGCCAGCAGCTTAAAGAAAAACTATGGCTACACCTTC

j_call: TRBJ2-1
clone_size: many
v_call: TRBV19
d_call: TRBD2
cdr3_aa: CASSLGGRAYEQFF
cdr3_nt: TGTGCCAGTAGCTTGGGCGGGAGGGCCTATGAGCAGTTCTTC

j_call: TRBJ1-2
clone_size: -
v_call: TRBV7-6
d_call: -
cdr3_aa: CASRPWDTPYGYTF
cdr3_nt: TGTGCCAGCAGGCCTTGGGACACTCCTTATGGCTACACCTTC

j_call: TRBJ2-7
clone_size: many
v_call: TRBV10-3
d_call: -
cdr3_aa: CAISATGYEQYF
cdr3_nt: TGTGCCATCAGTGCAACGGGCTACGAGCAGTACTTC

j_call: TRBJ2-3
clone_size: many
v_call: TRBV11-3
d_call: TRBD2
cdr3_aa: CASSLSGGGTDTQYF
cdr3_nt: TGTGCCAGCAGCCTTAGCGGGGGAGGCACAGATACGCAGTATTTT

j_call: TRBJ1-5
clone_size: -
v_call: TRBV6-2/TRBV6-3
d_call: TRBD1
cdr3_aa: CASSENRGNQPQHF
cdr3_nt: TGTGCCAGCAGTGAGAACAGGGGGAATCAGCCCCAGCATTTT

j_call: TRBJ2-3
clone_size: -
v_call: TRBV5-1
d_call: TRBD2
cdr3_aa: CASSLGSGTSGSKQYF
cdr3_nt: TGCGCCAGCAGCTTGGGTTCCGGGACTAGCGGGAGTAAGCAGTATTTT

j_call: TRBJ1-3
clone_size: many
v_call: TRBV6-2/TRBV6-3
d_call: -
cdr3_aa: CASSPGSSGNTIYF
cdr3_nt: TGTGCCAGCAGTCCCGGGAGCTCTGGAAACACCATATATTTT

j_call: TRBJ1-1
clone_size: few
v_call: TRBV4-2
d_call: -
cdr3_aa: CASSQTGTTEAFF
cdr3_nt: TGTGCCAGCAGCCAAACCGGGACCACTGAAGCTTTCTTT

j_call: TRBJ2-5
clone_size: -
v_call: TRBV4-1
d_call: TRBD2
cdr3_aa: CASRPLAGGFQETQYF
cdr3_nt: TGCGCCAGCAGACCACTAGCGGGGGGCTTCCAAGAGACCCAGTACTTC

j_call: TRBJ1-6
clone_size: -
v_call: TRBV30
d_call: -
cdr3_aa: CAWSVRDQNSPLHF
cdr3_nt: TGTGCCTGGAGTGTACGGGACCAGAATTCACCCCTCCACTTT

j_call: TRBJ1-1
clone_size: few
v_call: TRBV9
d_call: -
cdr3_aa: CASSARDLGGAFF
cdr3_nt: TGTGCCAGCAGCGCCCGGGACCTCGGGGGAGCTTTCTTT

j_call: TRBJ2-1
clone_size: -
v_call: TRBV20-1
d_call: TRBD2
cdr3_aa: CSARDLLAGARYNEQFF
cdr3_nt: TGCAGTGCTAGAGATTTATTGGCGGGAGCAAGGTACAATGAGCAGTTCTTC

j_call: TRBJ1-2
clone_size: many
v_call: TRBV12-3/TRBV12-4
d_call: -
cdr3_aa: CASSQGRLYGYTF
cdr3_nt: TGTGCCAGCAGTCAGGGTCGCCTCTATGGCTACACCTTC

j_call: TRBJ1-4
clone_size: many
v_call: TRBV4-1
d_call: -
cdr3_aa: CASSQRGFGATNEKLFF
cdr3_nt: TGCGCCAGCAGCCAACGGGGGTTTGGGGCAACTAATGAAAAACTGTTTTTT

j_call: TRBJ2-5
clone_size: -
v_call: TRBV4-2
d_call: -
cdr3_aa: CASSQLRETQYF
cdr3_nt: TGTGCCAGCAGCCAACTGAGAGAGACCCAGTACTTC

j_call: TRBJ1-6
clone_size: many
v_call: TRBV28
d_call: TRBD1
cdr3_aa: CASSFPRGQGLSPLHF
cdr3_nt: TGTGCCAGCAGTTTCCCGAGAGGACAGGGGTTATCACCCCTCCACTTT

j_call: TRBJ2-7
clone_size: many
v_call: TRBV9
d_call: -
cdr3_aa: CASSPGQLYEQYF
cdr3_nt: TGTGCCAGCAGCCCAGGACAGCTCTACGAGCAGTACTTC

j_call: TRBJ1-5
clone_size: -
v_call: TRBV6-1
d_call: -
cdr3_aa: CASSSGVCHTHEALCSNQPQHF
cdr3_nt: TGTGCCAGCTCCTCTGGGGTTTGCCACACTCATGAGGCACTGTGTAGCAATCAGCCCCAGCATTTT

j_call: TRBJ2-1
clone_size: many
v_call: TRBV9
d_call: TRBD1
cdr3_aa: CASSPEDRESLNEQFF
cdr3_nt: TGTGCCAGCAGCCCCGAGGACAGGGAAAGTTTGAATGAGCAGTTCTTC

j_call: TRBJ2-7
clone_size: many
v_call: TRBV6-5
d_call: -
cdr3_aa: CASSSTPGSYEQYF
cdr3_nt: TGTGCCAGCAGCTCGACCCCGGGTTCCTACGAGCAGTACTTC

j_call: TRBJ2-3
clone_size: many
v_call: TRBV11-2
d_call: -
cdr3_aa: CASSLVQGPPDTQYF
cdr3_nt: TGTGCCAGCAGCTTAGTACAGGGCCCGCCAGATACGCAGTATTTT

j_call: TRBJ1-3
clone_size: many
v_call: TRBV6-5
d_call: -
cdr3_aa: CASSYSYTVSGNTIYF
cdr3_nt: TGTGCCAGCAGTTACTCATACACAGTCTCTGGAAACACCATATATTTT

j_call: TRBJ2-5
clone_size: -
v_call: TRBV29-1
d_call: TRBD2
cdr3_aa: CSDGWGGGQETQYF
cdr3_nt: TGCAGTGACGGTTGGGGCGGGGGCCAAGAGACCCAGTACTTC

j_call: TRBJ2-7
clone_size: many
v_call: TRBV29-1
d_call: -
cdr3_aa: CSVGGLGSLYEQYF
cdr3_nt: TGCAGCGTTGGGGGTCTGGGGAGTCTTTACGAGCAGTACTTC

j_call: TRBJ2-5
clone_size: -
v_call: TRBV20-1
d_call: TRBD1
cdr3_aa: CSAGRPGTGQETQYF
cdr3_nt: TGCAGTGCTGGCCGTCCCGGGACAGGCCAAGAGACCCAGTACTTC

j_call: TRBJ2-1
clone_size: -
v_call: TRBV18
d_call: -
cdr3_aa: CASSRQGGSNEQFF
cdr3_nt: TGTGCCAGCTCACGACAGGGAGGGAGCAATGAGCAGTTCTTC

j_call: TRBJ1-1
clone_size: -
v_call: TRBV20-1
d_call: TRBD1
cdr3_aa: CSATRRGTGLNTEAFF
cdr3_nt: TGCAGTGCTACCCGCCGGGGGACAGGCCTGAACACTGAAGCTTTCTTT

j_call: TRBJ2-5
clone_size: many
v_call: TRBV4-1
d_call: TRBD2
cdr3_aa: CASSHAFGGGDETQYF
cdr3_nt: TGCGCCAGCAGCCACGCCTTTGGGGGAGGGGATGAGACCCAGTACTTC

j_call: TRBJ2-7
clone_size: many
v_call: TRBV9
d_call: -
cdr3_aa: CASSTGYGEPYEQYF
cdr3_nt: TGTGCCAGCAGCACGGGTTACGGGGAACCCTACGAGCAGTACTTC

j_call: TRBJ2-7
clone_size: -
v_call: TRBV6-2/TRBV6-3
d_call: -
cdr3_aa: CASSARGFYEQYF
cdr3_nt: TGTGCCAGCTCCGCGAGAGGGTTCTACGAGCAGTACTTC